These 28 T cell receptor beta chains share one sample of origin, sequenced in a study of blood T cell repertoires in COVID-19. Data came from immunoSEQ multiplex PCR; TCRdb stores just in-frame clones and leaves some out. The data hold 250,000 or so clones, with approximately 88% observed a single time. Input material: PBMCs or T cells enriched from blood (not recorded which). These receptors came from a woman in her thirties or forties who had been exposed to COVID-19.

V and J are TRBV19 and TRBJ2-7, with unresolved D. V lost 0 bases and J 2 bases, leaving 8 bases between the germline ends. CDR1 and CDR2 from the germline V gene are LNHDA and SQIVND (reference sequence). The CDR3 is 14 amino acids. DNA of the CDR3: TGTGCCAGTAGTATAGATGGCAGGACCTACGAGCAGTACTTC. Encoded protein: CASSIDGRTYEQYF.

J is TRBJ2-1 and V is TRBV5-8; 14 bases match TRBD2. The CDR3 has 18 amino acids. Germline V gene sequence: CDR1 SGHTS, CDR2 YDEGEE. After removal of 3 bases from V and 10 bases from J, the junction contained 15 bases not matched to a gene. CDR3 amino acids: CASSWDRGLAGVLSEQFF. The CDR3 DNA follows: TGTGCCAGCAGCTGGGACAGGGGACTAGCGGGAGTTCTGTCGGAGCAGTTCTTC.

The rearrangement joins TRBV20-1 to TRBJ1-1; D call uncertain. Germline values: CDR1 DFQATT, CDR2 SNEGSKA (reference sequence). Trimming removed 3 bases at V and 3 bases at J, with 8 bases between. The CDR3 has 12 amino acids. The CDR3 spells CSASREYTEAFF. CDR3 coding DNA: TGCAGTGCTAGTCGAGAATACACTGAAGCTTTCTTT.

The chain is built from TRBV6-2 or TRBV6-3 and TRBJ2-7, with TRBD2 as a possible D gene (6 bases). The germline V gene encodes CDR1 MNHEY and CDR2 SVGEGT. This CDR3 contains 14 residues. V lost 3 bases, J lost 6 bases, and 15 bases lay in between. Here the CDR3 DNA reads TGTGCCAGCAGTTATCGGCCCAAGGAGGGCGAGCAGTACTTC. Amino acid sequence: CASSYRPKEGEQYF.

This clone was found once. The rearrangement uses TRBV30 and TRBJ1-3, with no clear D. In germline, CDR1 is GTSNPN, CDR2 SVGIG (reference sequence). V gave up 3 bases and J gave up 0 bases, with 9 bases separating them. This CDR3 region has 14 residues. CDR3: CAWRSGFSGNTIYF. The CDR3 coding sequence is TGTGCCTGGAGATCGGGGTTCTCTGGAAACACCATATATTTT.

V is TRBV24-1 and J is TRBJ1-2; 7 nucleotides agree with TRBD1. This CDR3 has 14 amino acids. Germline V gene data show CDR1 as KGHDR and CDR2 as SFDVKD. The V gene end was trimmed by 4 bases and the J gene end by 5 bases; junction bases not matched to a gene: 6. The CDR3 DNA follows: TGTGCCACCAGTGACCCTACGACAGGGTATGGCTACACCTTC. Residues: CATSDPTTGYGYTF.

The chain recombines TRBV3-1 (or the pseudogene TRBV3-2) with TRBJ1-5; 8 bases line up with TRBD1. The CDR3 covers 18 residues. Per germline, CDR1 LGHDT and CDR2 YNNKEL (reference sequence). With 2 bases clipped from V and 4 bases from J, the junction kept 13 bases outside the gene matches. The CDR3 loop is CASSQRGRGHRINQPQHF. The CDR3 region has the DNA TGTGCCAGCAGCCAAAGGGGCAGGGGGCATCGGATTAATCAGCCCCAGCATTTT.

This clone appeared a single time. The genes are TRBV9 and TRBJ2-5; 10 nucleotides match TRBD2. V trimming: 0 bases; J trimming: 4 bases; junction bases outside the gene matches: 6. Germline CDR1 reads SGDLS; CDR2 reads YYNGEE. The CDR3 totals 16 residues. For the CDR3, the DNA is TGTGCCAGCAGCGTAGGGAGCGGGGGGGCCCTAGAGACCCAGTACTTC. This sequence encodes CASSVGSGGALETQYF.

This clone appeared once. V usage is TRBV6-2 or TRBV6-3 and J usage is TRBJ1-4; 7 nucleotides agree with TRBD1. With V trimmed by 6 bases and J by 4 bases, 5 bases remained unmatched. The CDR3 spans 14 residues. CDR1 is MNHEY, CDR2 SVGEGT, per germline. The CDR3 loop is CASSSGTVNEKLFF. DNA for the CDR3: TGTGCCAGCAGCTCCGGGACAGTTAATGAAAAACTGTTTTTT.

The gene calls are TRBV24-1 and TRBJ2-1, with TRBD2 identical over 13 bases. The germline CDR1 and CDR2 sequences are KGHDR and SFDVKD. With 3 bases clipped from V and 9 bases from J, the junction kept 10 bases outside the gene matches. This CDR3 comprises 17 residues. For the CDR3, the DNA is TGTGCCACCAGTGATCGGTCACTAGCGGGAGGGCGGGGTGAGCAGTTCTTC. This encodes CATSDRSLAGGRGEQFF.

This clone was observed a single time. The V call is TRBV2, the J call TRBJ1-3, with D unresolved. Trimming removed 7 bases from V and 1 base from J, with 14 bases in between. Germline-derived CDR1 and CDR2 are SNHLY and FYNNEI. CDR3 length: 15 residues. CDR3 region: CASTTIVASGNTIYF. The CDR3 bases are TGTGCCAGCACCACTATAGTAGCATCTGGAAACACCATATATTTT. The variable domain in full, completed from reference TRBV2 and TRBJ1-3, reads EPEVTQTPSHQVTQMGQEVILRCVPISNHLYFYWYRQILGQKVEFLVSFYNNEISEKSEIFDDQFSVERPDGSNFTLKIRSTKLEDSAMYFCASTTIVASGNTIYFGEGSWLTVV.

The chain links TRBV15 to TRBJ2-3; tentative D call: TRBD1 (5 bases). From germline, CDR1 is LNHNV and CDR2 YYDKDF (reference sequence). This CDR3 contains 15 residues. The germline V and J ends were trimmed by 4 bases and 3 bases, with 14 bases remaining between them. The CDR3 loop reads CATSITGPATDTQYF. CDR3 nucleotide sequence: TGTGCCACCAGCATTACAGGCCCCGCGACAGATACGCAGTATTTT.

This clone was counted a single time. The chain employs TRBV5-1 and TRBJ1-4; 8 bases map to TRBD1. The CDR3 has 16 residues. V shed 6 bases, J shed 8 bases, and the junction held 15 bases outside the gene matches. Per the germline V gene, CDR1 is SGHRS and CDR2 is YFSETQ. In DNA form, the CDR3 reads TGCGCCAGCACGATTGGACAGGGTCAAGGGAAAGAAAAACTGTTTTTT. Amino acid sequence: CASTIGQGQGKEKLFF.

The V call is TRBV4-1, the J call TRBJ1-2, with 10 bases fitting TRBD1. The germline V gene has CDR1 MGHRA and CDR2 YSYEKL. This CDR3 has 15 amino acids. Trimming removed 6 bases from V and 2 bases from J; junction bases left unmatched: 6. CDR3 amino acids: CASSDPGQGNYGYTF. In DNA, the CDR3 is TGCGCCAGCAGTGATCCGGGACAGGGGAACTATGGCTACACCTTC.

The chain uses TRBV19 and TRBJ1-3; the D is unclear. This CDR3 contains 15 residues. Trimming removed 0 bases from V and 3 bases from J, with 9 bases in between. CDR1 and CDR2 from the germline V gene are LNHDA and SQIVND (reference sequence). CDR3 nucleotides: TGTGCCAGTAGTATAGATACTGCGGATGGAAACACCATATATTTT. This encodes CASSIDTADGNTIYF.

The chain couples TRBV12-3 or TRBV12-4 to TRBJ1-2; D is perhaps TRBD1 (5 bases). The CDR3 extends over 12 amino acids. Trimming took off 7 bases at V and 7 bases at J, with 13 bases between the two ends. For the CDR3, the DNA is TGTGCCAGCATCTGCCCGACAGTTGGCTACACCTTC. Encoded protein: CASICPTVGYTF.

This chain connects TRBV7-9 to TRBJ1-4; 7 bases line up with TRBD1. This CDR3 comprises 14 residues. Trimming cost V 6 bases and J 7 bases; bases outside gene matches: 8. Germline values: CDR1 SEHNR, CDR2 FQNEAQ (reference sequence). CDR3 in DNA: TGTGCCAGCAGTCCGACAGGGTATACTGAAAAACTGTTTTTT. The encoded protein is CASSPTGYTEKLFF.

This clone has only one observation. V gene TRBV28 combines with J gene TRBJ1-1, with TRBD1 matching 9 bases. Looked up from germline, CDR1 is MDHEN and CDR2 is SYDVKM. The V gene end was trimmed by 3 bases and the J gene end by 5 bases; junction bases not matched to a gene: 7. This CDR3 region has 15 residues. CDR3 coding DNA: TGTGCCAGCAGTTTGCCGGACAGGGGTGGGACTGAAGCTTTCTTT. Its translation: CASSLPDRGGTEAFF.

The J gene is TRBJ1-2, the V gene TRBV20-1; D gene uncertain. Germline V CDR1 and CDR2: DFQATT, SNEGSKA (reference sequence). V was trimmed by 7 bases and J by 4 bases, leaving 10 bases between them. The CDR3 runs to 11 residues. The CDR3 DNA reads as TGCAGTGAAGCGAGGCTCTATGGCTACACCTTC. It is translated as CSEARLYGYTF.

As to this clone: A much larger clone differs from this one at a single base, so this may be a read error. The gene calls are TRBV27 and TRBJ1-6; 7 bases match TRBD1. Per the germline V gene, CDR1 is MNHEY and CDR2 is SMNVEV (reference sequence). The trim removed 6 bases at V and 9 bases at J, leaving 2 bases unmatched. The CDR3 covers 12 residues. The CDR3 loop is CASRTGSSPLHF. Written as DNA, the CDR3 is TGTGCCAGCAGGACAGGGTCTTCACCCCTCCACTTT.

The genes are TRBV19 and TRBJ1-2; D uncertain. This CDR3 spans 13 amino acids. Germline assignment: CDR1 LNHDA and CDR2 SQIVND (reference sequence). Trimming shortened V by 3 bases and J by 4 bases, and 9 bases separated the two germline ends. The CDR3 region is CASSMGRSYGYTF. The DNA for the CDR3 is TGTGCCAGTAGTATGGGGAGAAGCTATGGCTACACCTTC.

This clone came up a few times. The chain recombines TRBV6-2 or TRBV6-3 with TRBJ2-5; 7 positions match TRBD2. Per germline, CDR1 MNHEY and CDR2 SVGEGT. V shed 1 base, J shed 0 bases, and the junction held 8 bases outside the gene matches. This CDR3 is built from 17 residues. The CDR3 loop reads CASSYFSGRGDQETQYF. The DNA of the CDR3 is TGTGCCAGCAGTTACTTCTCGGGTCGGGGGGACCAAGAGACCCAGTACTTC.

The genes are TRBV2 and TRBJ1-4; possibly TRBD1 for D (5 bases). V was shortened by 2 bases and J by 0 bases, with 13 bases between the two germline ends. This CDR3 spans 17 amino acids. Per the germline V gene, CDR1 is SNHLY and CDR2 is FYNNEI. In nucleotides, the CDR3 is TGTGCCAGCAGTGAATCATCAACGACAGCAACTAATGAAAAACTGTTTTTT. Its translation is CASSESSTTATNEKLFF.

The chain joins TRBV19 to TRBJ1-2, with 7 positions matching TRBD1. V lost 5 bases, J lost 4 bases, and 4 bases stayed unmatched. The germline CDR1 and CDR2 sequences are LNHDA and SQIVND (reference sequence). CDR3 size: 13 residues. The CDR3 reads CASSLGQVYGYTF. CDR3 sequence (DNA): TGTGCCAGTAGTCTAGGACAGGTCTATGGCTACACCTTC.

The rearrangement links TRBV15 to TRBJ2-1; 15 bases match TRBD2. The CDR3 has 19 residues. Germline lookup yields CDR1 LNHNV and CDR2 YYDKDF (reference sequence). The V segment lost 0 bases and the J segment 4 bases; nucleotides outside the gene matches: 7. This CDR3 reads CATSRDLGLAGGLYNEQFF. CDR3 sequence (DNA): TGTGCCACCAGCAGAGACTTGGGACTAGCGGGGGGTTTATACAATGAGCAGTTCTTC.

Note on this clone: The sample has other DNA sequences that encode this CDR3 too. V is TRBV2 and J is TRBJ2-1; 11 nucleotides line up with TRBD2. V was clipped by 7 bases and J by 4 bases; unmatched bases: 6. Per germline, CDR1 SNHLY and CDR2 FYNNEI. CDR3 length: 15 residues. The CDR3 is CASNPTSGSYNEQFF. CDR3 DNA sequence: TGTGCCAGCAACCCTACTAGCGGGAGTTACAATGAGCAGTTCTTC.

The chain has TRBV30 and TRBJ1-4, with 11 positions matching TRBD1. The CDR3 is made up of 16 amino acids. CDR1 and CDR2 from the germline V gene are GTSNPN and SVGIG (reference sequence). J was trimmed by 1 base and V by 5 bases; bases with no gene match: 6. The CDR3 protein is CAWGTGGKRTNEKLFF. In DNA, the CDR3 is TGTGCCTGGGGGACAGGGGGAAAGAGAACTAATGAAAAACTGTTTTTT.

The chain uses TRBV19 and TRBJ2-4; possibly TRBD1 for D (5 bases). Germline V lookup: CDR1 LNHDA, CDR2 SQIVND (reference sequence). V was clipped by 1 base and J by 0 bases, with 13 bases between them. This CDR3 has 17 residues. The CDR3 reads CASSIGKGLVAKNIQYF. DNA for the CDR3: TGTGCCAGTAGTATAGGGAAGGGGCTGGTAGCCAAAAACATTCAGTACTTC.